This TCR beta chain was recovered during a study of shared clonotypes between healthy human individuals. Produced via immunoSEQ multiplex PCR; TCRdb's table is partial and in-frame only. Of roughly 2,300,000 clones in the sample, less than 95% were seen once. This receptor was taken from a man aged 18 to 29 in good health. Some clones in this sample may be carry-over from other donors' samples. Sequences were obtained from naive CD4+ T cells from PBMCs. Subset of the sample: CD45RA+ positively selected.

The CDR3 region is CASSSSVAANSPLHF. The DNA for the CDR3 is TGTGCCAGCAGCTCGTCTGTGGCAGCTAATTCACCCCTCCACTTT. This chain uses TRBV7-2 with TRBJ1-6; no clear D gene. Germline assignment: CDR1 SGHTA and CDR2 FQGNSA. V was clipped by 4 bases and J by 6 bases, with 13 bases between them. The CDR3 has 15 residues.